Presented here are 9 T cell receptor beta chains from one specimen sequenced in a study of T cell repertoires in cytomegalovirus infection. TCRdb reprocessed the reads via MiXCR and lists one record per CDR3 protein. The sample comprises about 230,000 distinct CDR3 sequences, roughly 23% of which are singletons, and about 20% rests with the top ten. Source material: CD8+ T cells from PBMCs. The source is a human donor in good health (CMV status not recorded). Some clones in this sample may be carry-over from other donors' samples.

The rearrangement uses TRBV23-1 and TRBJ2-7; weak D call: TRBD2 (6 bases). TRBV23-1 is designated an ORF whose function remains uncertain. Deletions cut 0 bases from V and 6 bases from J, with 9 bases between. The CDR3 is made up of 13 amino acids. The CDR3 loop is CASSQSEGPEQYF. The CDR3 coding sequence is TGCGCCAGCAGTCAATCGGAGGGCCCCGAGCAGTACTTC.

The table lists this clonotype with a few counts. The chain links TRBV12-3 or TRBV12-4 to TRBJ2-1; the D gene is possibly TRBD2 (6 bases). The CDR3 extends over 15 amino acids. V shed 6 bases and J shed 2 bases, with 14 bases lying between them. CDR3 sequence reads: CASRLGGATYNEQFF. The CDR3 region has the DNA TGTGCCAGCAGACTGGGCGGGGCGACCTACAATGAGCAGTTCTTC.

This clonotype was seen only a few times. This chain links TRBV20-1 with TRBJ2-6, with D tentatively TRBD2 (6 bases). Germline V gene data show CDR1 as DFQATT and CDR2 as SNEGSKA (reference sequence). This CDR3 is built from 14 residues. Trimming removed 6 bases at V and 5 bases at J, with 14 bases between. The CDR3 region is CSAASGDWANVLTF. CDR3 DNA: TGCAGTGCAGCGAGTGGGGACTGGGCCAACGTCCTGACTTTC.

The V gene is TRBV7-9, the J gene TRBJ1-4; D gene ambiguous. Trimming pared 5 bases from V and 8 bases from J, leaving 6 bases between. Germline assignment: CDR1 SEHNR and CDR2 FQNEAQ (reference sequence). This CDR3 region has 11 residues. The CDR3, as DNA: TGTGCCAGCAGCCCGGAGGAAAAACTGTTTTTT. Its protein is CASSPEEKLFF. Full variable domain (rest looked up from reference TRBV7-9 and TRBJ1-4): DTGVSQNPRHKITKRGQNVTFRCDPISEHNRLYWYRQTLGQGPEFLTYFQNEAQLEKSRLLSDRFSAERPKGSFSTLEIQRTEQGDSAMYLCASSPEEKLFFGSGTQLSVL.

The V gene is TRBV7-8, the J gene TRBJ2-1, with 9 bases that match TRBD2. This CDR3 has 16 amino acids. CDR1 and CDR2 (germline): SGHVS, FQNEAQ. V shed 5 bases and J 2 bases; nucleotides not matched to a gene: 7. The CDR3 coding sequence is TGTGCCAGCAGCCCGTATAGCGGGGGAACCTACAATGAGCAGTTCTTC. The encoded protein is CASSPYSGGTYNEQFF.

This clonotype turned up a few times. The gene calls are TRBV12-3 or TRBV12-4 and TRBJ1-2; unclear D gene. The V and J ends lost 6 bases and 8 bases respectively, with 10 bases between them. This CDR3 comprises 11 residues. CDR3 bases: TGTGCCAGCAGAAAGAAACCCGGCTACACCTTC. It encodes CASRKKPGYTF.

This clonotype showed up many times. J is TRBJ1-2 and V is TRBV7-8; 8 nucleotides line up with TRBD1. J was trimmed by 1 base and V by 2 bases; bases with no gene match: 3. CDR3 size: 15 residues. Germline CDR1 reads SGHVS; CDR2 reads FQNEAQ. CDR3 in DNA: TGTGCCAGCAGCTTAACACAGGGGGATAACTATGGCTACACCTTC. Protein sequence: CASSLTQGDNYGYTF.

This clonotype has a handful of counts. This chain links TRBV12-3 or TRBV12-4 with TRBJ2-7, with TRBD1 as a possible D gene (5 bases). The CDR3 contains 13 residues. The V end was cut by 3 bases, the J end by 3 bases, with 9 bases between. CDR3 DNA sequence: TGTGCCAGCAGTTTTGGCAGGGACTACGAGCAGTACTTC. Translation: CASSFGRDYEQYF.

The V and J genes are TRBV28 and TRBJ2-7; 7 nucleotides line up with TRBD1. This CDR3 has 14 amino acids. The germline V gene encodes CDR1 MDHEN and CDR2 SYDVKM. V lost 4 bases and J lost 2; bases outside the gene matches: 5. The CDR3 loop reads CASSSTGYPYEQYF. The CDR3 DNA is TGTGCCAGCAGTTCGACAGGGTATCCCTACGAGCAGTACTTC. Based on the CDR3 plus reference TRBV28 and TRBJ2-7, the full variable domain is DVKVTQSSRYLVKRTGEKVFLECVQDMDHENMFWYRQDPGLGLRLIYFSYDVKMKEKGDIPEGYSVSREKKERFSLILESASTNQTSMYLCASSSTGYPYEQYFGPGTRLTVT.